Presented here are 14 T cell receptor beta chains from one specimen sequenced in a study of blood T cells in healthy people across ages. A sample-barcoded 5' primer and a J-beta primer mix were used in a second PCR of roughly 6 to 11 cycles. Each CDR3 protein is one row after TCRdb ran MiXCR on the 5' RACE reads. The sample yields 700,000 or so distinct CDR3 sequences, around two fifths seen once. Material for sequencing was blood. The receptor set was obtained from a man at least 80 years old in good health.

At least ten counts were recorded for this clonotype. One base away lies a much larger clone, so this may be a sequencing read error. V usage is TRBV7-2 and J usage is TRBJ2-1, with D possibly being TRBD2 (5 bases). The closer fit of TRBJ2-7 to the DNA end suggests the J call may be wrong. The CDR3 consists of 17 residues. Germline V gene lookup returns CDR1 SGHTA and CDR2 FQGNSA. CDR3 loop: CASSSRSGSISYNEQYF. The CDR3 bases are TGTGCCAGCAGCTCGAGGAGCGGCTCCATATCCTACAATGAGCAGTACTTC.

The chain uses TRBV7-2 and TRBJ2-7; 8 bases fit TRBD2. With 5 bases clipped from V and 2 bases from J, the junction kept 17 bases outside the gene matches. Germline V gene sequence: CDR1 SGHTA, CDR2 FQGNSA. The CDR3 loop spans 18 amino acids. CDR3 protein: CASSQQASGSARTYEQYF. The CDR3 DNA sequence: TGTGCCAGCAGCCAACAGGCCAGCGGGAGTGCTAGGACCTACGAGCAGTACTTC.

The rearrangement joins TRBV28 to TRBJ2-3, with 7 bases matching TRBD2. The CDR3 length is 15 residues. Germline assignment: CDR1 MDHEN and CDR2 SYDVKM. V lost 6 bases and J lost 2; bases outside the gene matches: 8. The chain's CDR3 is CASSLSGAYTDTQYF. Written as DNA, the CDR3 is TGTGCCAGCAGCTTGAGCGGGGCTTACACAGATACGCAGTATTTT.

This clonotype has a handful of counts. The chain combines TRBV7-2 with TRBJ2-1, with a possible D match to TRBD1 (6 bases). CDR1 and CDR2 (germline): SGHTA, FQGNSA. This CDR3 has 15 amino acids. V was shortened by 3 bases and J by 3 bases, with 12 bases between the two germline ends. The chain's CDR3 is CASSFEGQLYNEQFF. The CDR3 region has the DNA TGTGCCAGCAGCTTCGAGGGACAACTCTACAATGAGCAGTTCTTC.

The J gene is TRBJ1-3, the V gene TRBV6-1; D is undetermined. V lost 2 bases to trimming and J lost 0 bases, with 8 bases between them. The CDR3 extends over 15 amino acids. Germline CDR1 reads MNHNS; CDR2 reads SASEGT. In nucleotides, the CDR3 is TGTGCCAGCAGTGAATCTCCCAGCTCTGGAAACACCATATATTTT. Translating it yields CASSESPSSGNTIYF.

CDR3 nucleotide sequence: TGCAGTGCTGGACCGACAGGGACTGATGGCTACACCTTC. It codes for CSAGPTGTDGYTF. The chain has TRBV20-1 and TRBJ1-2, with 7 bases identical to TRBD1. CDR3 length equals 13 residues. Trimming removed 5 bases from V and 6 bases from J; junction bases left unmatched: 9. CDR1 DFQATT and CDR2 SNEGSKA come from the germline V gene (reference sequence).

The rearrangement joins TRBV20-1 to TRBJ2-7, with 10 bases matching TRBD2. The J call may be faulty, since TRBJ2-5 better matches the DNA end. This CDR3 region has 13 residues. Germline V gene sequence: CDR1 DFQATT, CDR2 SNEGSKA (reference sequence). CDR3 nucleotides: TGCAGTGCCTCTAGCGGGGGTGCGGAGACCCAGTACTTC. As protein: CSASSGGAETQYF.

The DNA for the CDR3 is TGTGCCAGCAGCAAGGGCCGTACCCAGGAGGACATTCAGTACTTC. Translated: CASSKGRTQEDIQYF. The chain uses TRBV6-6 and TRBJ2-7; TRBD2 might be the D (5 bases). Gene TRBJ2-4 matches the end of the DNA better, so the J call may be wrong. This CDR3 contains 15 residues. Germline-derived CDR1 and CDR2 are MNHNY and SVGAGI (reference sequence).

This rearrangement joins TRBV3-1 to TRBJ1-2, with 8 bases that match TRBD1. Germline V gene sequence: CDR1 LGHDT, CDR2 YNNKEL (reference sequence). The CDR3 consists of 14 residues. With V trimmed by 4 bases and J by 2 bases, 3 bases remained unmatched. The CDR3 spells CASSRTGKNYGYTF. CDR3 nucleotides: TGTGCCAGCAGCCGGACAGGGAAAAACTATGGCTACACCTTC.

This clonotype has only a few counts. CDR3: CASSQELGGETQYF. DNA of the CDR3: TGTGCCAGCAGCCAGGAACTCGGAGGAGAGACCCAGTACTTC. The gene calls are TRBV4-2 and TRBJ2-5; tentative D call: TRBD2 (5 bases). CDR3 length equals 14 residues. The germline CDR1 and CDR2 sequences are LGHNA and YNFKEQ. V was clipped by 3 bases and J by 4 bases, with 12 bases between them.

There are many counts of this clonotype. V and J are TRBV4-3 and TRBJ1-1, with 8 bases that match TRBD1. Germline V gene data show CDR1 as LGHNA and CDR2 as YSLEER. The CDR3 runs 12 residues. J was trimmed by 8 bases and V by 4 bases; bases with no gene match: 3. CDR3: CASSRQGKEAFF. The DNA of the CDR3 is TGCGCCAGCAGCCGACAGGGGAAAGAAGCTTTCTTT.

This clonotype came up many times. This rearrangement joins TRBV5-1 to TRBJ1-4; the D is unclear. The V gene's germline CDR1 is SGHRS and CDR2 YFSETQ. This CDR3 is built from 15 residues. Between the trimmed V and J ends, which lost 0 bases and 8 bases, there was a span of 14 bases. CDR3 sequence: CASSLAAGVGEKLFF. CDR3 nucleotides: TGCGCCAGCAGCTTGGCCGCCGGGGTTGGAGAAAAACTGTTTTTT.

This clonotype was counted ten times or more. CDR3 nucleotides: TGCGCCAGCAGCCAAACCGGGACTAGCGCCTTCTACGAGCAGTACTTC. Amino acid sequence: CASSQTGTSAFYEQYF. V usage is TRBV4-3 and J usage is TRBJ2-7; 10 bases map to TRBD2. V lost 2 bases, J lost 3 bases, and 7 bases stayed unmatched. This CDR3 is 16 amino acids long. CDR1 is LGHNA, CDR2 YSLEER, per germline.

This clonotype was found a few times. This chain connects TRBV12-3 or TRBV12-4 to TRBJ1-4; 8 bases agree with TRBD1. V was pared by 4 bases and J by 6 bases, with 4 bases of the junction left unmatched. The CDR3 has 14 amino acids. CDR3 nucleotides: TGTGCCAGCAGTTCAGGGGGCGTTTATGAAAAACTGTTTTTT. Protein: CASSSGGVYEKLFF.